This T cell receptor (beta chain) is from a study of identical twins. Trimming removed 3 bases at V and 4 bases at J, with 15 bases between. The CDR3 has 14 residues. CDR1 and CDR2 (germline): DFQATT, SNEGSKA (reference sequence). General study results and limits: Out-of-frame alpha sequences that twins shared showed excess low generation probability.

In TCRdb, the 5' RACE reads were re-called with MiXCR into one record per CDR3 protein. Here the sample spans 1.5 million to 2 million distinct CDR3 sequences, under 35% being singletons. A note on this clonotype: Its antigen remains unknown.

V usage is TRBV20-1 and J usage is TRBJ1-1; a weak D match, TRBD1 (5 bases). The sequencing input was cord blood. The TCR was taken from a newborn girl in good health. The CDR3 loop is CSASPGGRGTEAFF. The CDR3 DNA is TGCAGTGCTAGCCCGGGGGGTAGGGGCACTGAAGCTTTCTTT.